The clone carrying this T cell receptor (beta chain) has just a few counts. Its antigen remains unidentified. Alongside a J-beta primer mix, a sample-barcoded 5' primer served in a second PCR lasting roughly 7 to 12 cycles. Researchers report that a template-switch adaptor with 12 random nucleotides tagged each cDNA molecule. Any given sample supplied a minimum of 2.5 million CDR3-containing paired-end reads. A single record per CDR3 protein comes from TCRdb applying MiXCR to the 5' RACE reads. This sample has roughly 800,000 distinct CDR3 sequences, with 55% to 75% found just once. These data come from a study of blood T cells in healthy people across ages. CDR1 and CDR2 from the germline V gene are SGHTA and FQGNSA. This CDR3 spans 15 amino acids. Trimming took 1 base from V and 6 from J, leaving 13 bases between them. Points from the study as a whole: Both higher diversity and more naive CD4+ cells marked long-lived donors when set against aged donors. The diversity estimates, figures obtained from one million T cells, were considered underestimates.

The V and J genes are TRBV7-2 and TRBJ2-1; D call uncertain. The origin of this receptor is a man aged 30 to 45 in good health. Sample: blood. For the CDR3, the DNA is TGTGCCAGCAGCTTAGGGACGAGCGTCTCCAATGAGCAGTTCTTC. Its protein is CASSLGTSVSNEQFF.